These 3 T cell receptor beta chains share one sample of origin, sequenced in a study of identical twins. TCRdb processed the 5' RACE reads anew with MiXCR; each CDR3 protein has one entry. The sample consists of about 340,000 distinct CDR3 sequences, 9% to 10% of them appearing once. Sequencing used naive T cells sorted from blood. Receptors were obtained from a woman in her fifties or sixties in good health.

This clonotype was recorded a few times. The chain couples TRBV20-1 to TRBJ2-7, with D maybe TRBD2 (6 bases). Per the germline V gene, CDR1 is DFQATT and CDR2 is SNEGSKA (reference sequence). The ends were cut back, 0 bases at V and 2 bases at J, with 14 bases in the middle. The CDR3 totals 15 residues. DNA for the CDR3: TGCAGTGCTAGAGATCTCGCTAGCGTCCCCTACGAGCAGTACGTC. Its translation is CSARDLASVPYEQYV.

The sample holds many counts of this clonotype. This sequence joins TRBV7-6 and TRBJ2-7; D gene unclear. Germline V gene sequence: CDR1 SGHVS, CDR2 FNYEAQ. This CDR3 has 14 amino acids. Between the trimmed V and J ends, which lost 5 bases and 5 bases, there was a span of 16 bases. The chain's CDR3 is CASSLEPYTDEQYF. The CDR3 DNA reads as TGTGCCAGCAGCCTTGAGCCCTACACCGACGAGCAGTACTTC.

This clonotype has a handful of counts. The chain employs TRBV4-2 and TRBJ2-1; 10 bases match TRBD2. V dropped 1 base and J dropped 10; count of bases not matched to a gene: 1. The CDR3 contains 13 residues. Germline V gene lookup returns CDR1 LGHNA and CDR2 YNFKEQ. The CDR3 region has the DNA TGTGCCAGCAGCCAAGTGGGACTAGCGGAGCAGTTCTTC. Its protein product is CASSQVGLAEQFF.